The 23 T cell receptor beta chains below were found in one sample sequenced in a study of radiotherapy plus CTLA-4 blockade in lung cancer. Data came from immunoSEQ multiplex PCR; TCRdb stores just in-frame clones and leaves some out. The sample includes 25,000 to 30,000 clones, about 77% seen only once; the top ten take 20% to 25%. This material consisted of peripheral blood, taken from a patient treated with radiotherapy plus ipilimumab. The origin of the receptors is a human donor with non-small cell lung cancer that progressed on radiotherapy plus ipilimumab.

This clone appeared a few times. This chain joins TRBV6-5 and TRBJ2-2; D not resolved. The CDR3 loop spans 13 amino acids. V was trimmed by 8 bases and J by 6 bases, leaving 13 bases between them. In germline, CDR1 is MNHEY, CDR2 SVGAGI. Written as DNA, the CDR3 is TGTGCCAGCGAAGGAGCCGGCGCCGGGGAGCTGTTTTTT. It specifies CASEGAGAGELFF.

The chain combines TRBV5-4 with TRBJ1-6, with D perhaps matching TRBD1 (5 bases). The CDR3 runs 12 residues. V was pared by 3 bases and J by 8 bases, with 6 bases between. CDR1 and CDR2 from the germline V gene are SGHNT and YYREEE (reference sequence). This chain's CDR3 is CASSSRDSPLHF. CDR3 in DNA: TGTGCCAGCAGCTCCAGGGATTCACCCCTCCACTTT.

DNA of the CDR3: TGTGCCAGTAGTATTGAGACAGGGGGCTACGAGCAGTACTTC. It specifies CASSIETGGYEQYF. V gene TRBV19 combines with J gene TRBJ2-7; TRBD1 agrees at 9 bases. Unmatched junction bases numbered 3, after V lost 3 bases and J lost 3 bases. The CDR3 contains 14 residues. Looked up from germline, CDR1 is LNHDA and CDR2 is SQIVND (reference sequence).

This chain uses TRBV11-3 with TRBJ2-2, with D unclear. The CDR3 spans 14 residues. The germline CDR1 and CDR2 sequences are SGHNT and YENEEA. Trimming took off 1 base at V and 6 bases at J, with 9 bases between the two ends. CDR3 nucleotides: TGTGCCAGCAGCTTAGCCCCTGGATCCGGGGAGCTGTTTTTT. Its translation: CASSLAPGSGELFF.

The rearrangement uses TRBV10-3 and TRBJ2-7; D is perhaps TRBD1 or TRBD2 (6 bases each). Per germline, CDR1 ENHRY and CDR2 SYGVKD. Trimming removed 6 bases at V and 5 bases at J, with 17 bases between. This CDR3 contains 14 residues. The CDR3 is CAIRRTTGINEQYF. In DNA, the CDR3 is TGTGCCATCAGGCGGACTACAGGGATCAACGAGCAGTACTTC.

V and J are TRBV5-8 and TRBJ2-7, with 13 bases matching TRBD2. CDR3 length equals 16 residues. CDR1 SGHTS and CDR2 YDEGEE come from the germline V gene. V lost 1 base, J lost 7 bases, and 8 bases stayed unmatched. CDR3: CASSLIGRTSGGEQYF. The CDR3 DNA reads as TGTGCCAGCAGCTTGATAGGACGGACTAGCGGGGGAGAGCAGTACTTC.

The CDR3 sequence is CASSRGEGAYEQYF. The CDR3 DNA reads as TGTGCCAGCAGTCGCGGGGAGGGGGCATACGAGCAGTACTTC. The rearrangement joins TRBV6-6 to TRBJ2-7; the D call may be TRBD1 or TRBD2 (7 bases each). The CDR3 length is 14 residues. Germline V CDR1 and CDR2: MNHNY, SVGAGI (reference sequence). The V gene lost 5 bases and the J gene lost 4 bases, with 15 bases spanning the gap.

CDR3 region: CASSKGGDKSYYGYTF. The CDR3 DNA is TGTGCCAGCAGCAAAGGGGGAGACAAATCGTACTATGGCTACACCTTC. The chain has TRBV21-1 and TRBJ1-2. TRBV21-1 is noted as a pseudogene. The CDR3 has 16 residues.

The rearrangement uses TRBV9 and TRBJ2-7; D ambiguous. The V gene lost 3 bases and the J gene lost 0 bases, with 13 bases spanning the gap. The CDR3 runs 15 residues. The germline CDR1 and CDR2 sequences are SGDLS and YYNGEE. The CDR3 loop reads CASSETDGRSYEQYF. For the CDR3, the DNA is TGTGCCAGCAGCGAGACCGACGGACGCTCCTACGAGCAGTACTTC.

This rearrangement joins TRBV28 to TRBJ1-5, with D possibly matching TRBD1 (6 bases). CDR3 length equals 15 residues. V was clipped by 7 bases and J by 7 bases, with 20 bases between them. CDR1 is MDHEN and CDR2 is SYDVKM in the germline V gene. This CDR3 is CASTPGGRSVQPQHF. The CDR3 DNA reads as TGTGCCAGCACCCCGGGGGGCAGGTCTGTACAGCCCCAGCATTTT.

CDR3 DNA sequence: TGTGCCAGCAGTGCCCGGGGCTCTGGGGCCAACGTCCTGACTTTC. Its protein is CASSARGSGANVLTF. The rearrangement links TRBV6-1 to TRBJ2-6, with a weak D call TRBD2 (5 bases). The CDR3 totals 15 residues. Germline CDR1 and CDR2: MNHNS and SASEGT. V was trimmed by 4 bases and J by 0 bases, leaving 7 bases between them.

The sample holds a few counts of this clone. The chain combines TRBV4-1 with TRBJ1-2; TRBD1 matches 9 bases. This CDR3 has 14 amino acids. The V and J ends lost 6 bases and 5 bases, in that order; junction bases with no gene match: 7. The germline gives CDR1 MGHRA, CDR2 YSYEKL. The CDR3 loop is CASSFRQGDYGYTF. The CDR3 DNA reads as TGCGCCAGCAGTTTCCGACAGGGGGATTATGGCTACACCTTC.

The chain recombines TRBV6-1 with TRBJ2-7; TRBD1 matches 7 bases. The CDR3 loop spans 15 amino acids. Losses at the gene ends were 4 bases for V and 0 bases for J; bases not matched to a gene: 6. Per germline, CDR1 MNHNS and CDR2 SASEGT. CDR3: CASSARQGSSYEQYF. The DNA of the CDR3 is TGTGCCAGCAGTGCACGACAGGGAAGCTCCTACGAGCAGTACTTC.

A remark on this clone: The junction shows a germline mismatch at one end, possibly a read error. This chain joins TRBV4-3 and TRBJ2-7; D gene ambiguous. Germline CDR1 and CDR2: LGHNA and YSLEER. The CDR3 consists of 13 residues. The CDR3 DNA reads TGCGCCAGCAGAGACCTGTTTGGGCGGCCTATTTCCTTC. Amino acids: CASRDLFGRPISF.

V usage is TRBV11-1 and J usage is TRBJ2-7; TRBD1 matches 9 bases. The germline V gene has CDR1 SGHAT and CDR2 FQDESV (reference sequence). The junction had 6 bases not matched to a gene; V was cut back by 8 bases and J by 4 bases. CDR3 length equals 13 residues. For the CDR3, the DNA is TGTGCCAGCGGTCCGGGACAGGGTTACGAGCAGTACTTC. Protein: CASGPGQGYEQYF.

This clone was recorded a few times. This sequence joins TRBV28 and TRBJ1-2, with TRBD1 matching 8 bases. This CDR3 contains 18 residues. V was clipped by 3 bases and J by 11 bases; unmatched bases: 23. Germline values: CDR1 MDHEN, CDR2 SYDVKM. The CDR3 region is CASSFRTGRGLDPRRYTF. The CDR3 DNA reads as TGTGCCAGCAGTTTTAGGACAGGGAGAGGGTTGGACCCCCGGCGATACACCTTC.

The J gene is TRBJ2-7, the V gene TRBV11-2; weak D call: TRBD1 (6 bases). V lost 1 base to trimming and J lost 9 bases, with 7 bases between them. Germline assignment: CDR1 SGHAT and CDR2 FQNNGV. This CDR3 is 11 amino acids long. The CDR3 reads CASSLGGRQYF. The CDR3 nucleotides are TGTGCCAGCAGCTTAGGGGGGCGGCAGTACTTC. Drawing the rest from reference TRBV11-2 and TRBJ2-7, the complete variable domain is EAGVAQSPRYKIIEKRQSVAFWCNPISGHATLYWYQQILGQGPKLLIQFQNNGVVDDSQLPKDRFSAERLKGVDSTLKIQPAKLEDSAVYLCASSLGGRQYFGPGTRLTVT.

The J gene is TRBJ1-2, the V gene TRBV28; the D gene is possibly TRBD1 (5 bases). Germline V gene lookup returns CDR1 MDHEN and CDR2 SYDVKM. CDR3 length equals 16 residues. V was cut by 3 bases and J by 0 bases, with 14 bases left in between. The CDR3 region is CASSLLLQATNYGYTF. CDR3 DNA sequence: TGTGCCAGCAGTTTGCTCCTACAGGCAACTAACTATGGCTACACCTTC.

This chain uses TRBV7-2 with TRBJ1-1; TRBD1 matches 7 bases. This CDR3 contains 12 residues. Germline CDR1 SGHTA, CDR2 FQGNSA. Germline trimming cut 4 bases from V and 10 bases from J; bases unmatched to any gene: 6. The CDR3 sequence: CASSSTGLSAFF. As DNA, the CDR3 is TGTGCCAGCAGCTCGACAGGGTTGTCAGCTTTCTTT.

The chain recombines TRBV9 with TRBJ2-3; D unresolved. The CDR3 runs to 13 residues. The germline V gene has CDR1 SGDLS and CDR2 YYNGEE. V lost 0 bases and J 8 bases, leaving 10 bases between the germline ends. DNA of the CDR3: TGTGCCAGCAGCGTAGAAGGGTCCGTTACGCAGTATTTT. It encodes CASSVEGSVTQYF. The variable domain in full, completed from reference TRBV9 and TRBJ2-3, reads DSGVTQTPKHLITATGQRVTLRCSPRSGDLSVYWYQQSLDQGLQFLIQYYNGEERAKGNILERFSAQQFPDLHSELNLSSLELGDSALYFCASSVEGSVTQYFGPGTRLTVL.

This chain connects TRBV18 to TRBJ2-7; TRBD2 aligns across 9 bases. This CDR3 region has 14 residues. V trimming: 3 bases; J trimming: 3 bases; junction bases outside the gene matches: 3. Germline values: CDR1 KGHSH, CDR2 LQKENI. CDR3 loop: CASSPTSGGYEQYF. The CDR3 bases are TGTGCCAGCTCACCGACTAGCGGAGGCTACGAGCAGTACTTC. Full variable domain (rest looked up from reference TRBV18 and TRBJ2-7): NAGVMQNPRHLVRRRGQEARLRCSPMKGHSHVYWYRQLPEEGLKFMVYLQKENIIDESGMPKERFSAEFPKEGPSILRIQQVVRGDSAAYFCASSPTSGGYEQYFGPGTRLTVT.

The chain links TRBV6-1 to TRBJ2-7; a possible D gene is TRBD2 (6 bases). The CDR3 extends over 15 amino acids. With 3 bases removed from V and 7 bases from J, the gap between germline ends came to 19 bases. CDR1 and CDR2 from the germline V gene are MNHNS and SASEGT. The CDR3 nucleotides are TGTGCCAGCAGTGAGGAGACTAGTCATCTGGGAGAGCAGTACTTC. Encoded protein: CASSEETSHLGEQYF.

V and J are TRBV6-1 and TRBJ1-5; possibly TRBD1 for D (6 bases). Per germline, CDR1 MNHNS and CDR2 SASEGT. Trimming took 8 bases from V and 2 from J, leaving 16 bases between them. The CDR3 extends over 15 amino acids. CDR3 sequence reads: CASRLTGGRNQPQHF. The CDR3, as DNA: TGTGCCAGCCGACTGACAGGCGGCCGCAATCAGCCCCAGCATTTT.